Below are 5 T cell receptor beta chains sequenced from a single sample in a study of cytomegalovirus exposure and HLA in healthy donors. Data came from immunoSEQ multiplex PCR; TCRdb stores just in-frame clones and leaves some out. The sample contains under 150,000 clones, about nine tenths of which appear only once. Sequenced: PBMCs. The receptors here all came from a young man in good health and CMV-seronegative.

CDR3 nucleotide sequence: TGTGCCAGCAGCTCCGCGGCTAGTTTGCGGGGCCCCGCCTACGAGCAGTACTTC. It yields the protein CASSSAASLRGPAYEQYF. The chain joins TRBV7-6 to TRBJ2-7, with D perhaps TRBD2 (6 bases). The V end lost 4 bases, the J end lost 2 bases, and 24 bases lay between the germline ends. This CDR3 contains 18 residues. Germline V CDR1 and CDR2: SGHVS, FNYEAQ.

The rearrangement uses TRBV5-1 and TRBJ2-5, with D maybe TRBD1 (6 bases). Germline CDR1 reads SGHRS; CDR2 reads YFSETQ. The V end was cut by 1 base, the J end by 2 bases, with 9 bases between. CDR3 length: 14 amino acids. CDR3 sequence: CASSLWQGQETQYF. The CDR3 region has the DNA TGCGCCAGCAGCTTGTGGCAGGGGCAAGAGACCCAGTACTTC.

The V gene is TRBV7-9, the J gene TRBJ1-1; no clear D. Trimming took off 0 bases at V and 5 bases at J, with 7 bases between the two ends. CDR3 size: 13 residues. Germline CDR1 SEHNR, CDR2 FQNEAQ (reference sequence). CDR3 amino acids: CASSLALRTEAFF. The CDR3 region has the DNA TGTGCCAGCAGCTTAGCGCTCAGGACTGAAGCTTTCTTT.

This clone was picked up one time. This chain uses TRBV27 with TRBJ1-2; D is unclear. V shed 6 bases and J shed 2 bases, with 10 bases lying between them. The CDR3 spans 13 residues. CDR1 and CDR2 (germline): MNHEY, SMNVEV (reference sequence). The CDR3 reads CASRNTQNYGYTF. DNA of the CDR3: TGTGCCAGCAGAAATACACAGAACTATGGCTACACCTTC.

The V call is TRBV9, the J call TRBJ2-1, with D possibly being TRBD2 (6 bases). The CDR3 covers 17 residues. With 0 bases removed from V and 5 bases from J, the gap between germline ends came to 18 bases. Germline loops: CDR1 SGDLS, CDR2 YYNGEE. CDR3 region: CASSVVPGGNRNNEQFF. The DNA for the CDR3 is TGTGCCAGCAGCGTAGTACCTGGCGGGAATCGGAACAATGAGCAGTTCTTC. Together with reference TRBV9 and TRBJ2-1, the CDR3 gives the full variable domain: DSGVTQTPKHLITATGQRVTLRCSPRSGDLSVYWYQQSLDQGLQFLIQYYNGEERAKGNILERFSAQQFPDLHSELNLSSLELGDSALYFCASSVVPGGNRNNEQFFGPGTRLTVL.